This TCR beta chain derives from a study of neoadjuvant nivolumab and ipilimumab in lung cancer. The repertoire was sequenced with immunoSEQ multiplex PCR; TCRdb's copy has only in-frame clones and lacks some. The sample holds 25,000 or so clones; 75% to 85% are singletons and the top ten take 5% to 6%. The germline V and J ends were trimmed by 1 base and 0 bases, with 8 bases remaining between them. Germline V gives CDR1 SQVTM, CDR2 ANQGSEA. The CDR3 totals 14 residues. About this clone itself: Its antigen is undetermined.

General observations from the study: From pretherapy to surgery, tumor richness and clonality rose with dual therapy.

This sample comprised tumor tissue, obtained after neoadjuvant nivolumab, alone or with ipilimumab, at or shortly before surgery. This sequence was found in an adult with non-small cell lung cancer. The chain has TRBV29-1 and TRBJ2-3, with a weak D call TRBD2 (6 bases). The CDR3 DNA reads as TGCAGCGTTGAAGGGCGGGGCAGCACAGATACGCAGTATTTT. Protein: CSVEGRGSTDTQYF.